Following are 8 T cell receptor beta chains from one sample sequenced in a study of technical replicates of blood from several donors. Method: immunoSEQ multiplex PCR; TCRdb's copy keeps in-frame clones and lacks some. The sample yields approximately 45,000 clones, about 96% seen once. Sequencing used T cells isolated from PBMCs. These receptors all come from a human donor in good health.

The rearrangement uses TRBV7-3 and TRBJ2-2, with TRBD2 identical over 9 bases. Germline V lookup: CDR1 SGHTA, CDR2 FQGTGA. Unmatched junction bases numbered 6, after V lost 5 bases and J lost 2 bases. The CDR3 length is 16 residues. The CDR3, as DNA: TGTGCCAGCAGCAAAAGTCTAGCGGGAAACACCGGGGAGCTGTTTTTT. Translated: CASSKSLAGNTGELFF.

The CDR3 coding sequence is TGCGCCAGCAGTGTGGTGGGCGACGAGGGGGATAAAGCTTTCTTT. Translating gives CASSVVGDEGDKAFF. The genes are TRBV5-1 and TRBJ1-1; possible D gene TRBD1, 6 bases. This CDR3 has 15 amino acids. Germline loops: CDR1 SGHRS, CDR2 YFSETQ. V lost 5 bases, J lost 9 bases, and 23 bases lay in between.

The J gene is TRBJ2-2, the V gene TRBV15; D is possibly TRBD2 (6 bases). Germline lookup yields CDR1 LNHNV and CDR2 YYDKDF (reference sequence). The CDR3 consists of 15 residues. V was cut by 0 bases and J by 6 bases, with 11 bases left in between. For the CDR3, the DNA is TGTGCCACCAGCAGAGACCATCCGGGGGCCGGGGAGCTGTTTTTT. Its translation is CATSRDHPGAGELFF.

This chain's CDR3 is CASSFLWEGSNEQFF. The CDR3 DNA follows: TGCGCCAGCAGCTTTCTGTGGGAGGGCTCCAATGAGCAGTTCTTC. The chain carries TRBV5-1 and TRBJ2-1; 7 bases fit TRBD2. The CDR3 is 15 residues long. Trimming at V came to 2 bases and at J to 6 bases, leaving 8 bases not matched to a gene. From germline, CDR1 is SGHRS and CDR2 YFSETQ.

The rearrangement uses TRBV2 and TRBJ2-3; TRBD2 matches 8 bases. The CDR3 extends over 15 amino acids. Germline V gene data show CDR1 as SNHLY and CDR2 as FYNNEI. The trim removed 10 bases at V and 0 bases at J, leaving 9 bases unmatched. CDR3 protein: CAITRLASSTDTQYF. Here the CDR3 DNA reads TGTGCCATCACCCGACTAGCGTCTAGCACAGATACGCAGTATTTT.

The chain joins TRBV13 to TRBJ2-2; 10 positions agree with TRBD2. J gave up 8 bases and V 1 base, and 4 bases lay outside the gene matches. This CDR3 has 15 residues. The germline V gene has CDR1 PRHDT and CDR2 FYEKMQ (reference sequence). The chain's CDR3 is CASSLVPSGSGELFF. In DNA form, the CDR3 reads TGTGCCAGCAGCTTAGTACCTAGCGGGAGTGGGGAGCTGTTTTTT. Drawing the rest from reference TRBV13 and TRBJ2-2, the complete variable domain is AAGVIQSPRHLIKEKRETATLKCYPIPRHDTVYWYQQGPGQDPQFLISFYEKMQSDKGSIPDRFSAQQFSDYHSELNMSSLELGDSALYFCASSLVPSGSGELFFGEGSRLTVL.

The rearrangement uses TRBV27 and TRBJ2-7, with a possible D match to TRBD1 (5 bases). CDR1 and CDR2 from the germline V gene are MNHEY and SMNVEV (reference sequence). The CDR3 runs 14 residues. V was trimmed by 0 bases and J by 2 bases, leaving 8 bases between them. The CDR3 DNA reads as TGTGCCAGCAGTTTATCGGGGCCTGCCTACGAGCAGTACTTC. As protein: CASSLSGPAYEQYF.

The gene calls are TRBV9 and TRBJ1-2; TRBD1 might be the D (5 bases). V was cut by 2 bases and J by 6 bases, with 14 bases left in between. The CDR3 sequence is 14 residues long. Per germline, CDR1 SGDLS and CDR2 YYNGEE. DNA for the CDR3: TGTGCCAGCAGCGTGAAGTCCCAGGGCGATGGCTACACCTTC. Protein product: CASSVKSQGDGYTF. The full variable domain, completed using reference TRBV9 and TRBJ1-2, is DSGVTQTPKHLITATGQRVTLRCSPRSGDLSVYWYQQSLDQGLQFLIQYYNGEERAKGNILERFSAQQFPDLHSELNLSSLELGDSALYFCASSVKSQGDGYTFGSGTRLTVV.